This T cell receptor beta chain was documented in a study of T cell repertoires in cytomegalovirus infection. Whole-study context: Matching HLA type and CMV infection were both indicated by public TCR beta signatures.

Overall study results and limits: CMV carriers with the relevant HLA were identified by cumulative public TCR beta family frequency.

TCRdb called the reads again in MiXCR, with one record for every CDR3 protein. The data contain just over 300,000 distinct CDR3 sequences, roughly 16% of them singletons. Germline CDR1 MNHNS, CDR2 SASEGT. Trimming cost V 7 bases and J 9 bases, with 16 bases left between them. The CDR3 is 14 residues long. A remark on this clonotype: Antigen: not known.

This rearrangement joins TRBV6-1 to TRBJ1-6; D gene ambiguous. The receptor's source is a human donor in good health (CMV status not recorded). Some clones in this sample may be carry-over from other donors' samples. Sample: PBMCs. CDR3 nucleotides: TGTGCCAGCACGGTTGATGGTTTCGCTTCACCCCTCCACTTT. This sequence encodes CASTVDGFASPLHF.